This T cell receptor beta chain was obtained from a study of CD8 T cells in ankylosing spondylitis. Study-wide findings and caveats: A TCR beta motif of fewer than ten highly homologous variants appeared characteristic of ankylosing spondylitis blood. It was reported that disease-linked clones were significantly enriched in matched ankylosing spondylitis synovial fluid.

This clonotype was observed at least ten times. Its antigen is not known. V lost 6 bases, J lost 5 bases, and 10 bases stayed unmatched. The length of the CDR3 is 15 residues. Germline V gene data show CDR1 as MNHNS and CDR2 as SASEGT. Generation of TCR beta libraries employed quantitative 5'-RACE incorporating molecular barcodes. TCRdb re-derived calls from the 5' RACE reads in MiXCR, one entry per CDR3 protein. Found here are a few hundred thousand distinct CDR3 sequences, approximately 7.3% of them singletons; the top ten hold more than 13%. The chain combines TRBV6-1 with TRBJ2-7; 10 positions match TRBD1. Sequencing used blood, either unsorted or a sorted T cell fraction (not recorded which). The sequence was obtained from a male donor with ankylosing spondylitis. This CDR3 reads CASSPLGTGDDEQYF. CDR3 nucleotides: TGTGCCAGCAGCCCATTGGGGACAGGGGACGACGAGCAGTACTTC.